This entry lists 24 T cell receptor beta chains sequenced from one sample in a study of blood T cell repertoires in COVID-19. Assay: immunoSEQ multiplex PCR; the TCRdb copy retains only in-frame clones and omits some. The top ten hold just over 1% of the sample, which has about 350,000 clones, 88% seen once. Sequenced sample: PBMCs or T cells enriched from blood (not recorded which). The receptors originated from a woman aged 25 to 39 who had been exposed to COVID-19.

CDR3 coding DNA: TGTGCCAGTAGTTTCTTGGGGCAGGGGTTTTCCGGGGCCAACGTCCTGACTTTC. As protein: CASSFLGQGFSGANVLTF. The V gene is TRBV19, the J gene TRBJ2-6; the D gene is possibly TRBD1 (6 bases). The CDR3 has 18 residues. Germline V CDR1 and CDR2: LNHDA, SQIVND (reference sequence). V was trimmed by 5 bases and J by 4 bases, leaving 21 bases between them.

The chain couples TRBV18 to TRBJ1-2; TRBD1 agrees at 7 bases. CDR1 and CDR2 (germline): KGHSH, LQKENI. Trimming took 3 bases from V and 4 from J; bases not matched to a gene: 11. The length of the CDR3 is 16 residues. Here the CDR3 DNA reads TGTGCCAGCTCACCGGGGACAGACCTCGCGATCTATGGCTACACCTTC. It is translated as CASSPGTDLAIYGYTF. The full variable domain, its missing parts supplied by reference TRBV18 and TRBJ1-2, is NAGVMQNPRHLVRRRGQEARLRCSPMKGHSHVYWYRQLPEEGLKFMVYLQKENIIDESGMPKERFSAEFPKEGPSILRIQQVVRGDSAAYFCASSPGTDLAIYGYTFGSGTRLTVV.

The chain couples TRBV24-1 to TRBJ2-1; TRBD2 is a possible D gene (6 bases). The V gene's germline CDR1 is KGHDR and CDR2 SFDVKD. V was clipped by 3 bases and J by 4 bases, with 21 bases between them. The CDR3 sequence is 18 residues long. The CDR3 DNA reads as TGTGCCACCAGTGATCCCCGGGGGTGGAGAGTCGGGTACAATGAGCAGTTCTTC. Protein sequence: CATSDPRGWRVGYNEQFF.

The gene calls are TRBV28 and TRBJ2-1; 7 nucleotides line up with TRBD1. Germline V CDR1 and CDR2: MDHEN, SYDVKM. There are 16 residues in the CDR3. V gave up 2 bases and J gave up 2 bases; unmatched junction bases: 6. The CDR3 spells CASSLNSGGTYNEQFF. The CDR3 DNA is TGTGCCAGCAGTTTAAATTCAGGGGGTACCTACAATGAGCAGTTCTTC.

The chain joins TRBV27 to TRBJ1-1; D may be TRBD1 (6 bases). Germline CDR1 is MNHEY and CDR2 is SMNVEV (reference sequence). V lost 6 bases and J 6 bases, leaving 23 bases between the germline ends. This CDR3 region has 16 residues. This CDR3 is CASSRLQTGLGPEAFF. In DNA, the CDR3 is TGTGCCAGCAGCCGCCTCCAGACAGGCCTCGGGCCTGAAGCTTTCTTT.

This chain joins TRBV2 and TRBJ2-7, with 10 positions matching TRBD2. Germline V CDR1 and CDR2: SNHLY, FYNNEI. The trim removed 2 bases at V and 1 base at J, leaving 14 bases unmatched. The CDR3 covers 19 residues. In nucleotides, the CDR3 is TGTGCCAGCAGTGAACTGTGGGCTAGCGGGAGCACAGAGTCCTACGAGCAGTACTTC. Translated, it gives CASSELWASGSTESYEQYF. Variable domain in full (rest from reference TRBV2 and TRBJ2-7): EPEVTQTPSHQVTQMGQEVILRCVPISNHLYFYWYRQILGQKVEFLVSFYNNEISEKSEIFDDQFSVERPDGSNFTLKIRSTKLEDSAMYFCASSELWASGSTESYEQYFGPGTRLTVT.

The rearrangement links TRBV18 to TRBJ2-7; 7 nucleotides line up with TRBD1. Germline trimming cut 6 bases from V and 2 bases from J; bases unmatched to any gene: 7. Germline loops: CDR1 KGHSH, CDR2 LQKENI. The CDR3 has 14 amino acids. The CDR3 region has the DNA TGTGCCAGCTCCCGGCCCGGGACAGCCTACGAGCAGTACTTC. It codes for CASSRPGTAYEQYF.

The chain couples TRBV7-9 to TRBJ1-2, with D perhaps TRBD1 (6 bases). Germline-derived CDR1 and CDR2 are SEHNR and FQNEAQ (reference sequence). This CDR3 spans 14 amino acids. Trimming left V 1 base short and J 6 bases short, with 12 bases between. CDR3 nucleotide sequence: TGTGCCAGCAGCTTAGTTGGGGGCAACCATGGCTACACCTTC. It is translated as CASSLVGGNHGYTF.

The V gene is TRBV10-3, the J gene TRBJ2-5; TRBD2 is a possible D gene (8 bases). The V and J ends lost 11 bases and 1 base respectively, with 14 bases between them. The CDR3 sequence is 13 residues long. Germline V gives CDR1 ENHRY, CDR2 SYGVKD. CDR3 in DNA: TGTGCCTCGGGAGGGGACAGCCAAGAGACCCAGTACTTC. Translating gives CASGGDSQETQYF.

The gene calls are TRBV9 and TRBJ1-5, with D tentatively TRBD1 (5 bases). This CDR3 contains 14 residues. V lost 0 bases, J lost 7 bases, and 11 bases lay in between. Germline V lookup: CDR1 SGDLS, CDR2 YYNGEE. The DNA for the CDR3 is TGTGCCAGCAGCGTAGGGGGGGATGGACAGCCCCAGCATTTT. It yields the protein CASSVGGDGQPQHF.

Turning to this clone: The same CDR3 arises from other DNA sequences in this sample as well. The J gene is TRBJ1-3, the V gene TRBV7-9; D is perhaps TRBD1 (6 bases). Trimming took off 5 bases at V and 0 bases at J, with 11 bases between the two ends. CDR3 size: 15 residues. Germline CDR1 SEHNR, CDR2 FQNEAQ (reference sequence). The CDR3: CASSPRTVSGNTIYF. The CDR3 coding sequence is TGTGCCAGCAGCCCGAGGACAGTCTCTGGAAACACCATATATTTT.

This sequence joins TRBV5-1 and TRBJ1-4, with D possibly matching TRBD1 (6 bases). Deletions cut 2 bases from V and 0 bases from J, with 14 bases between. The CDR3 runs to 17 residues. Germline CDR1 SGHRS, CDR2 YFSETQ. The CDR3 sequence: CASSLEQGISTNEKLFF. CDR3 in DNA: TGCGCCAGCAGCTTAGAACAGGGAATTTCAACTAATGAAAAACTGTTTTTT.

This clone was observed a single time. The rearrangement uses TRBV28 and TRBJ1-3; D may be TRBD1 (6 bases). Germline V lookup: CDR1 MDHEN, CDR2 SYDVKM. Trimming removed 3 bases at V and 8 bases at J, with 17 bases between. The CDR3 runs 15 residues. The CDR3 nucleotides read TGTGCCAGCAGTTTTGTGGGCCAGGGGTTAGACACCATATATTTT. It translates to CASSFVGQGLDTIYF.

The V call is TRBV19, the J call TRBJ2-1, with TRBD1 matching 7 bases. The V segment lost 6 bases and the J segment 5 bases; nucleotides outside the gene matches: 4. Germline assignment: CDR1 LNHDA and CDR2 SQIVND (reference sequence). The CDR3 spans 13 residues. The CDR3 is CASSRTGDNEQFF. Here the CDR3 DNA reads TGTGCCAGTAGCCGCACAGGGGACAATGAGCAGTTCTTC.

This clone came up once. V and J are TRBV19 and TRBJ1-5, with D unresolved. V gave up 5 bases and J gave up 6 bases, with 14 bases separating them. The CDR3 sequence is 14 residues long. Per the germline V gene, CDR1 is LNHDA and CDR2 is SQIVND (reference sequence). DNA of the CDR3: TGTGCCAGTAGTTTTGAGGGTGGGGTTCAGCCCCAGCATTTT. This gives the protein CASSFEGGVQPQHF.

The chain joins TRBV20-1 to TRBJ2-7, with 7 nucleotides matching TRBD2. CDR1 and CDR2 from the germline V gene are DFQATT and SNEGSKA (reference sequence). The length of the CDR3 is 14 residues. Trimming at V came to 3 bases and at J to 4 bases, leaving 9 bases not matched to a gene. In nucleotides, the CDR3 is TGCAGTGCTAGTCCGGGCGGGAGCGGGTACGAGCAGTACTTC. As protein: CSASPGGSGYEQYF.

V usage is TRBV29-1 and J usage is TRBJ2-1; D perhaps matches TRBD2 (5 bases). Trimming removed 5 bases from V and 6 bases from J, with 11 bases in between. Looked up from germline, CDR1 is SQVTM and CDR2 is ANQGSEA. The CDR3 covers 12 residues. CDR3 in amino acids: CSVFSVVNEQFF. The DNA for the CDR3 is TGCAGCGTTTTTAGCGTCGTCAATGAGCAGTTCTTC.

This sequence joins TRBV7-2 and TRBJ1-2; TRBD1 matches at 8 bases. V was pared by 0 bases and J by 6 bases, with 6 bases of the junction left unmatched. CDR3 length: 15 residues. The germline gives CDR1 SGHTA, CDR2 FQGNSA. In nucleotides, the CDR3 is TGTGCCAGCAGCTTAGCGGGGGCAGGGGGCCATGGCTACACCTTC. Amino acid sequence: CASSLAGAGGHGYTF.

This sequence joins TRBV5-1 and TRBJ2-2, with D maybe TRBD2 (6 bases). V lost 2 bases to trimming and J lost 5 bases, with 10 bases between them. This CDR3 is built from 14 residues. Germline V gene lookup returns CDR1 SGHRS and CDR2 YFSETQ. This CDR3 is CASSFGGTTGELFF. In nucleotides, the CDR3 is TGCGCCAGCAGCTTCGGGGGAACTACCGGGGAGCTGTTTTTT.

J is TRBJ2-1 and V is TRBV2, with TRBD2 matching 8 bases. With 4 bases clipped from V and 9 bases from J, the junction kept 2 bases outside the gene matches. This CDR3 spans 12 amino acids. Germline values: CDR1 SNHLY, CDR2 FYNNEI. CDR3 in DNA: TGTGCCAGCAGTGGGACTAGCACTGAGCAGTTCTTC. This translates into CASSGTSTEQFF. The complete variable domain, with remaining parts taken from reference TRBV2 and TRBJ2-1, reads EPEVTQTPSHQVTQMGQEVILRCVPISNHLYFYWYRQILGQKVEFLVSFYNNEISEKSEIFDDQFSVERPDGSNFTLKIRSTKLEDSAMYFCASSGTSTEQFFGPGTRLTVL.

V usage is TRBV7-9 and J usage is TRBJ2-7, with 7 positions matching TRBD1. This CDR3 is 15 amino acids long. Germline CDR1 SEHNR, CDR2 FQNEAQ (reference sequence). J was trimmed by 0 bases and V by 1 base; bases with no gene match: 3. Here the CDR3 DNA reads TGTGCCAGCAGCTTAGTACAGGGGAGCTCCTACGAGCAGTACTTC. It specifies CASSLVQGSSYEQYF.

The chain employs TRBV6-2 or TRBV6-3 and TRBJ1-2, with 11 bases aligning to TRBD1. The V segment lost 5 bases and the J segment 1 base; nucleotides outside the gene matches: 9. The CDR3 contains 17 residues. Germline V gives CDR1 MNHEY, CDR2 SVGEGT. CDR3 sequence: CASSIGTGGFLNYGYTF. The CDR3 region has the DNA TGTGCCAGCAGTATCGGGACAGGGGGATTTCTTAACTATGGCTACACCTTC.

The V and J genes are TRBV18 and TRBJ2-7, with TRBD2 identical over 7 bases. In germline, CDR1 is KGHSH, CDR2 LQKENI. V was pared by 0 bases and J by 2 bases, with 4 bases of the junction left unmatched. CDR3 length: 15 amino acids. The CDR3 region has the DNA TGTGCCAGCTCACCACCGCGGGAGAGGCCCTACGAGCAGTACTTC. Encoded protein: CASSPPRERPYEQYF.

The chain joins TRBV19 to TRBJ2-2, with 7 bases identical to TRBD2. CDR1 LNHDA and CDR2 SQIVND come from the germline V gene (reference sequence). This CDR3 spans 16 amino acids. Trimming removed 4 bases from V and 3 bases from J; junction bases left unmatched: 8. CDR3 residues: CASSTLRGVDTGELFF. For the CDR3, the DNA is TGTGCCAGTAGTACCCTACGGGGGGTGGACACCGGGGAGCTGTTTTTT.